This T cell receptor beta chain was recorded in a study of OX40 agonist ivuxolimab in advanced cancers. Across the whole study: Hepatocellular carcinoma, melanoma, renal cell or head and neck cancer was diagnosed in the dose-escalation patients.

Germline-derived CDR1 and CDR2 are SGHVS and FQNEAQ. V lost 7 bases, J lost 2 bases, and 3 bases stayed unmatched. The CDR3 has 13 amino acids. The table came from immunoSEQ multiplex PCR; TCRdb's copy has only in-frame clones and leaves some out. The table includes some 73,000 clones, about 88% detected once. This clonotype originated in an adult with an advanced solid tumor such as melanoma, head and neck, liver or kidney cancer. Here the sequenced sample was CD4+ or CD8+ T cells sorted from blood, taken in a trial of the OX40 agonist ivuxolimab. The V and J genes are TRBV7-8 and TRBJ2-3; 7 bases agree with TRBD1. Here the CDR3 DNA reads TGTGCCAGCACGGACAGGCTCACAGATACGCAGTATTTT. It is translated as CASTDRLTDTQYF.